This TCR beta chain stems from a study of T cell repertoires in cytomegalovirus infection. For the study at large: CMV epitopes in the study were HLA-C-restricted (recently identified) and HLA-B-restricted (well studied). Findings and caveats of the study: Dominating the ex vivo response were HLA-C-restricted CMV-specific TCR beta clonotypes.

MiXCR was run by TCRdb on the reads, yielding one entry per CDR3 protein. Of some 480,000 distinct CDR3 sequences detected, 33% appear once; the ten largest clones hold 17%. This CDR3 spans 13 amino acids. With 5 bases removed from V and 9 bases from J, the gap between germline ends came to 13 bases. CDR1 is KGHDR and CDR2 is SFDVKD in the germline V gene. This clonotype appeared a few times. No antigen is known for it. The chain combines TRBV24-1 with TRBJ1-5, with D uncertain. The receptor comes from a human donor in good health (CMV status not recorded). Some clones in this sample may be carry-over from other donors' samples. The source was cultured PBMCs, collected from culture after CMV antigen stimulation. The CDR3 spells CATSGLELSPQHF. The CDR3 nucleotides are TGTGCCACCAGTGGGCTGGAACTGTCGCCCCAGCATTTT.